This T cell receptor (beta chain) was captured by sequencing in a study of T cells in Graves' hyperthyroidism and ophthalmopathy. Regions amplified from RNA transcripts were the TCR beta CDR3 regions. When the TCR CDR3 underwent first-round RT-PCR, the HTBI primer set was used. TCRdb re-called the multiplex PCR reads through MiXCR, storing one row per CDR3 protein. This table holds some 350,000 distinct CDR3 sequences, about 19% found once. This clonotype occurred a few times. Germline CDR1 SQVTM, CDR2 ANQGSEA. This CDR3 has 13 amino acids. J gave up 7 bases and V 3 bases, and 7 bases lay outside the gene matches.

This TCR came from a woman aged 18-29 years with Graves' hyperthyroidism. The J gene is TRBJ2-5, the V gene TRBV29-1; 8 bases agree with TRBD1. The sequencing sample was made of blood. CDR3 DNA sequence: TGCAGCGTTGAGGAAGACAGGGGAGCGACCCAGTACTTC. It encodes CSVEEDRGATQYF.